Listed here are 13 T cell receptor beta chains from one sample, sequenced in a study of CD8+ T cells in alopecia areata. Extracted RNA was reverse transcribed, and the resulting cDNA served as sequencing template. Sequencing was performed with immunoSEQ multiplex PCR; in TCRdb, only in-frame clones are kept and a portion is missing. Altogether around 110,000 clones were found in the sample, and no singletons occur. The source material was lesional skin. All receptors derive from a C3H/HeJ mouse with alopecia areata. For this strain, the MHC haplotype corresponds to H2-k.

A remark on this clone: The listed genes are named as in mouse. Sequencing ends 4 residues short of the CDR3 end; the germline J gene provides the rest. The J gene is TRBJ2-2, the V gene TRBV13-3; 14 positions agree with TRBD2. The germline V gene has CDR1 NNHDY and CDR2 SYVADS. The ends lost 5 bases at V and 3 bases at J; junction bases unmatched: 6. The CDR3 has 17 amino acids. The CDR3 sequence is CASRPGLGGRDTGQLYF. CDR3 bases read: TGTGCCAGCAGACCGGGACTGGGGGGGCGCGACACCGGG. Filled out from reference TRBV13-3 and TRBJ2-2, the complete variable domain reads EAAVTQSPRSKVAVTGGKVTLSCHQTNNHDYMYWYRQDTGHGLRLIHYSYVADSTEKGDIPDGYKASRPSQENFSLILELASLSQTAVYFCASRPGLGGRDTGQLYFGEGSKLTVL.

Comments on this clone: Germline and genes here are mouse. Other DNA sequences in the same sample also yield this CDR3. CDR3 bases read: TGTGCCAGCAGTATCAAACAGGGGGCTGAC. This sequence encodes CASSIKQGAD. The whole CDR3 region reads CASSIKQGADTQYF. The rearrangement uses TRBV19 and TRBJ2-5; 9 bases are shared with TRBD1. The read stops 4 residues short of the end of the CDR3; the missing end is completed from the germline J gene. The CDR3 contains 14 residues. Germline V gene data show CDR1 as FNHDT and CDR2 as SITEND (reference sequence).

As for this clone: One end of the junction fails to match germline, which may point to a read error. Gene names and germline refer to mouse. The read ends 4 residues early relative to the CDR3; the germline J gene fills the gap. The gene calls are TRBV1 and TRBJ2-5; 7 positions agree with TRBD1. From germline, CDR1 is NSQYPW and CDR2 LRSPGD (reference sequence). CDR3 length: 16 amino acids. The CDR3 sequence: CACSAGGTFNQDTQYF. The sequenced part of the CDR3 DNA is TGCGCCTGCAGTGCAGGGGGAACCTTTAACCAAGAC.

Comments on this clone: The genes and germline here are from mouse. The sequenced fragment ends 4 residues before the CDR3 boundary, so the rest is inferred from the germline J gene. The rearrangement joins TRBV16 to TRBJ2-7, with D tentatively TRBD1 (7 bases). Deletions cut 1 base from V and 0 bases from J, with 16 bases between. Germline V gives CDR1 SGHSA, CDR2 FRNQAP. This CDR3 has 17 amino acids. CDR3 DNA, as far as it was read: TGTGCAAGCAGCTTAGGGGTATCAGGGGGGAGCTCCTAT. Protein sequence: CASSLGVSGGSSY. The whole CDR3 protein is CASSLGVSGGSSYEQYF.

This clone was seen repeatedly, ten times or more. Germline and genes here are mouse. Sequencing ends 4 residues short of the CDR3 end; the germline J gene provides the rest. The genes are TRBV13-3 and TRBJ2-1; D unresolved. Germline CDR1 and CDR2: NNHDY and SYVADS. This CDR3 has 13 residues. With 5 bases removed from V and 0 bases from J, the gap between germline ends came to 6 bases. CDR3 DNA (partial): TGTGCCAGCAGCCCTGGTAACTATGCT. It specifies CASSPGNYA. The complete CDR3 protein is CASSPGNYAEQFF.

Concerning this clone itself: Genes and germline are mouse. The DNA ends 4 residues before the CDR3 does, and the rest of the CDR3 is filled in from the germline J gene. The chain has TRBV1 and TRBJ2-1; 7 bases are shared with TRBD1. There are 16 residues in the CDR3. Per the germline V gene, CDR1 is NSQYPW and CDR2 is LRSPGD (reference sequence). After removal of 0 bases from V and 3 bases from J, the junction contained 5 bases not matched to a gene. The sequenced CDR3 bases are TGCACCTGCAGTGCAGATACAGGGACAGTCTATGCT. Translating it yields CTCSADTGTVYA. The whole CDR3 sequence reads CTCSADTGTVYAEQFF.

A word on this clone: Mouse gene names apply. From the germline J gene comes the end of the CDR3, since the read stops 4 residues before it. The chain uses TRBV1 and TRBJ2-3; the D gene is possibly TRBD1 (5 bases). This CDR3 contains 13 residues. From germline, CDR1 is NSQYPW and CDR2 LRSPGD (reference sequence). Here the CDR3 reads CTCSAGGQETLYF. Incomplete CDR3 DNA: TGCACCTGCAGTGCAGGAGGACAAGAA.

There are a few counts of this clone. Gene names and germline match the mouse. The CDR3 end falls 4 residues outside the read, so it is completed with the germline J gene. This rearrangement joins TRBV13-3 to TRBJ2-7, with 7 bases matching TRBD1. CDR3 length: 12 amino acids. The germline V gene has CDR1 NNHDY and CDR2 SYVADS. CDR3 sequence reads: CASSVQGNEQYF. Incomplete CDR3 DNA: TGTGCCAGCAGCGTACAGGGGAAT.

In this sample, this clone turned up a few times. Gene names and germline refer to mouse. The read finishes 4 residues shy of the CDR3 end, and the germline J gene is used to complete it. This chain joins TRBV1 and TRBJ1-1; TRBD1 might be the D (5 bases). This CDR3 has 12 residues. V shed 9 bases and J shed 0 bases, with 8 bases lying between them. Germline assignment: CDR1 NSQYPW and CDR2 LRSPGD (reference sequence). The CDR3 sequence: CTWTDANTEVFF. The covered CDR3 bases are TGCACCTGGACAGATGCAAACACA. Full variable domain (remainder filled in from reference TRBV1 and TRBJ1-1): VTLLEQNPRWRLVPRGQAVNLRCILKNSQYPWMSWYQQDLQKQLQWLFTLRSPGDKEVKSLPGADYLATRVTDTELRLQVANMSQGRTLYCTWTDANTEVFFGKGTRLTVV.

As for this clone: The germline and genes are mouse ones. From the germline J gene comes the end of the CDR3, since the read stops 4 residues before it. The rearrangement joins TRBV5 to TRBJ2-7; no firm D call. The V and J ends lost 0 bases and 0 bases respectively, with 6 bases between them. The CDR3 consists of 14 residues. Looked up from germline, CDR1 is LGHNA and CDR2 is YNLKQL (reference sequence). CDR3 bases read: TGTGCCAGCAGCCAAGATTCAGTCTCCTAT. Protein product: CASSQDSVSY. The full CDR3 is CASSQDSVSYEQYF.

In its sample, this clone was seen a few times. The genes are named according to mouse. With the read ending 4 residues before the CDR3 end, the germline J gene is used to fill in that end. The V call is TRBV5, the J call TRBJ2-2; 10 bases agree with TRBD2. The ends lost 1 base at V and 4 bases at J; junction bases unmatched: 6. The V gene's germline CDR1 is LGHNA and CDR2 YNLKQL (reference sequence). The CDR3 sequence is 17 residues long. The chain's CDR3 is CASSQAWGGRGTGQLYF. CDR3 bases read: TGTGCCAGCAGCCAAGCCTGGGGGGGCCGGGGCACCGGG.

As for this clone: Gene names follow the mouse nomenclature. The read terminates 4 residues ahead of where the CDR3 ends, so the germline J gene completes it. The chain links TRBV19 to TRBJ2-1, with TRBD1 matching over 7 bases. The CDR3 runs to 13 residues. In germline, CDR1 is FNHDT, CDR2 SITEND (reference sequence). The junction had 4 bases not matched to a gene; V was cut back by 5 bases and J by 5 bases. CDR3 bases read: TGTGCCAGCAGAGACAGGGTCCATGCT. Translated, it gives CASRDRVHA. The full CDR3 is CASRDRVHAEQFF.

As regards this clone: Gene names follow the mouse nomenclature. The identical CDR3 is also encoded by other nucleotide sequences in the sample. CDR3 amino acids: CASSSMTGANTGQLYF. CDR3 DNA, as far as it was read: TGTGCCAGCAGTTCCATGACTGGTGCAAACACCGGG. V usage is TRBV13-3 and J usage is TRBJ2-2; D is possibly TRBD2 (6 bases). The read ends 4 residues before the CDR3 terminus; that terminus is restored from the germline J gene. Trimming removed 4 bases at V and 0 bases at J, with 13 bases between. Germline CDR1 NNHDY, CDR2 SYVADS. The CDR3 consists of 16 residues. Variable domain in full (rest from reference TRBV13-3 and TRBJ2-2): EAAVTQSPRSKVAVTGGKVTLSCHQTNNHDYMYWYRQDTGHGLRLIHYSYVADSTEKGDIPDGYKASRPSQENFSLILELASLSQTAVYFCASSSMTGANTGQLYFGEGSKLTVL.